These T cell receptor beta chains were read from a single sample in a study of OX40 agonist ivuxolimab in advanced cancers. Profiling relied on immunoSEQ multiplex PCR, and the TCRdb table lists in-frame clones only, not all of them. Counted here are roughly 63,000 clones, around 86% occurring once; the ten biggest clones make up roughly 1.1%. The sample here was CD4+ or CD8+ T cells sorted from blood, taken in a trial of the OX40 agonist ivuxolimab. Every receptor here comes from an adult with an advanced solid tumor such as melanoma, head and neck, liver or kidney cancer. CDR3s include the opening cysteine and the closing phenylalanine or tryptophan. D genes are given only for firm matches. Clone size is given for some rows only: seen once, a few or many times, or a class if the clone is expanded.

V gene	J gene	clone size	D gene	CDR3 protein	CDR3 DNA
TRBV10-2	TRBJ2-2	.	TRBD1	CASTGQGAGELFF	TGCGCCAGCACCGGACAGGGGGCCGGGGAGCTGTTTTTT
TRBV6-1	TRBJ2-2	once	TRBD1	CASSLTGVGGELFF	TGTGCCAGCAGTCTTACAGGGGTTGGCGGGGAGCTGTTTTTT
TRBV27	TRBJ2-1	.	.	CASSQRGNEQFF	TGTGCCAGCAGTCAACGGGGCAATGAGCAGTTCTTC
TRBV2	TRBJ2-5	once	.	CASSERRQQETQYF	TGTGCCAGCAGTGAGCGAAGACAGCAAGAGACCCAGTACTTC
TRBV7-2	TRBJ1-3	.	TRBD1	CASSHRGQGNTIYF	TGTGCCAGCAGCCATCGGGGACAGGGAAACACCATATATTTT
TRBV7-8	TRBJ2-2	.	.	CASSLQQGTLPGELFF	TGTGCCAGCAGCCTACAGCAGGGGACCCTCCCCGGGGAGCTGTTTTTT
TRBV19	TRBJ2-5	.	TRBD1	CASSIWDRPQTQYF	TGTGCCAGTAGTATATGGGACAGGCCTCAGACCCAGTACTTC
TRBV30	TRBJ1-1	.	TRBD1	CAWGDRGNTEAFF	TGTGCCTGGGGTGACAGGGGGAACACTGAAGCTTTCTTT
TRBV7-9	TRBJ1-6	.	.	CASSRGGNSPLHF	TGTGCCAGCAGTCGCGGGGGTAATTCACCCCTCCACTTT
TRBV7-2	TRBJ1-1	.	.	CASSLVGRRVGVWGAFF	TGTGCCAGCAGCTTAGTAGGGCGAAGGGTAGGAGTATGGGGAGCTTTCTTT
TRBV7-9	TRBJ1-4	.	TRBD1	CASSSTGTAEKLFF	TGTGCCAGCAGCTCAACCGGGACAGCTGAAAAACTGTTTTTT
TRBV11-1	TRBJ2-4	.	.	CASSLWAKNIQYF	TGTGCCAGCAGCTTATGGGCCAAAAACATTCAGTACTTC
TRBV19	TRBJ1-5	.	.	CASNEPRGLDQPQHF	TGTGCCAGTAATGAGCCACGGGGGCTAGATCAGCCCCAGCATTTT
TRBV5-1	TRBJ1-6	.	.	CASSLGDTSSYNSPLHF	TGCGCCAGCAGCTTGGGGGACACAAGCTCCTATAATTCACCCCTCCACTTT
TRBV6-5	TRBJ1-3	.	TRBD1	CASSPTGLSGNTIYF	TGTGCCAGCAGCCCGACAGGGCTCTCTGGAAACACCATATATTTT
TRBV6-1	TRBJ2-5	.	TRBD2	CASSVGGGQETQYF	TGTGCCAGCAGTGTCGGCGGGGGCCAAGAGACCCAGTACTTC